This TCR beta chain emerged from a study of blood T cell repertoires in COVID-19. Study background: COVID-19 samples from acute and convalescent phases originated in the United States, Italy and Spain. From T cells, B-cell-depleted T cells, or PBMCs came the material, which was cDNA or gDNA.

Per the original methods: It was from reference gene primer amplification that nucleated cell counts were estimated. Sequencing was performed with immunoSEQ multiplex PCR; in TCRdb, only in-frame clones are kept and a portion is missing. For V, J and clone size, that table is used; D and trimming come from the DNA. This table holds fewer than 150,000 clones, around 87% found once. This receptor was obtained from a woman in her forties with acute or convalescent COVID-19. Material for sequencing was peripheral blood.

As DNA, the CDR3 is TGTGCCAGCAGCCTCCGCGTTAGCGTGGACGTCGGGGAGCTGTTTTTT. The encoded protein is CASSLRVSVDVGELFF. This chain uses TRBV3-1 (or the pseudogene TRBV3-2) with TRBJ2-2, with D possibly TRBD2 on 5 matching bases. Trimming cost V 4 bases and J 7 bases, with 19 bases left between them. Per germline, CDR1 LGHDT and CDR2 YNNKEL (reference sequence). This CDR3 has 16 amino acids.